This record looks at one TCR beta chain sequence and its context. A far larger clone is one base from this, pointing to a likely read error. These data belong to a study of blood T cell repertoires in COVID-19. About the study: The samples span acute and convalescent COVID-19 from the United States, Italy and Spain.

As originally analysed: By means of reference gene primer amplification, nucleated cell counts were estimated. Sequenced by immunoSEQ multiplex PCR; TCRdb stores in-frame clones only, minus some. V and J calls and clone size are copied from that table; D and trimming were computed from the DNA. The sample records around 500,000 clones, 80% to 90% being singletons. This clonotype was sampled from a human donor in a cohort sampled during active COVID-19. The sample consisted of peripheral blood.

The CDR3 bases are TGTGCCAGCAGCAAAGGGGGGGCTGGGGCCAACGTCCTGACTTTC. Translating it yields CASSKGGAGANVLTF. The V call is TRBV21-1, the J call TRBJ2-6; the table gives TRBD2 as D, unverified against the DNA. TRBV21-1 counts as a pseudogene. This CDR3 comprises 15 residues.